Listed below are T cell receptor beta chains from one sample, sequenced in a study of shared clonotypes between healthy human individuals. Here immunoSEQ multiplex PCR was the method, and the copy in TCRdb shows in-frame clones only, minus some. The sample includes around 980,000 clones, approximately 80% seen only once; the top ten take 0.5% to 0.65%. Material: memory CD4+ T cells from PBMCs. The origin of the receptors is a man aged 18 to 30 in good health. Some clones in this sample may be carry-over from other donors' samples. CDR3s include the opening cysteine and the closing phenylalanine or tryptophan.

>TRBJ1-2|TRBV28
CASTQGQGDPYTF
>TRBJ2-3|TRBV7-3
CASSSGQLDTQYF
>TRBJ1-1|TRBV4-2
CASSQDRGYTEAFF
>TRBJ2-7|TRBV5-1
CASIPGAATYEQYF
>TRBJ2-7|TRBV28
CASSPPTDRGRDEQYF
>TRBJ2-2|TRBV7-9
CASSRDISTGELFF
>TRBJ2-2|TRBV6-6
CASNPISDTGELFF
>TRBJ2-1|TRBV6-5
CASSSRARNEQFF
>TRBJ2-3|TRBV5-1
CASSPGTETDTQYF
>TRBJ1-4|TRBV18
CASSPMGEKLFF
>TRBJ2-5|TRBV7-2
CASSPREGETQYF
>TRBJ2-1|TRBV19
CASRSGGTSGYNEQFF
>TRBJ2-7|TRBV19
CASSWTGGAYEQYF
>TRBJ1-1|TRBV28
CASSTSGQLNTEAFF
>TRBJ2-1|TRBV6-6
CASSYYRGLSEQFF
>TRBJ2-3|TRBV18
CASSPLGTGITDTQYF
>TRBJ1-3|TRBV28
CASSLTGVSGNTIYF
>TRBJ1-1|TRBV7-8
CASIQGRGQDTEAFF
>TRBJ2-3|TRBV7-9
CASSLGVLAGVSDTQYF
>TRBJ2-5|TRBV28
CASDINMGETQYF